The next 28 T cell receptor beta chains were all read from a single sample in a study of lymphopenia after photon versus proton radiotherapy. Only in-frame clones appear in the TCRdb table, and some are missing; sequencing was by immunoSEQ multiplex PCR. The data contain about 18,000 clones, 75% to 85% of them singletons. Sequenced here: peripheral blood, sampled from a patient treated with proton-based radiotherapy. The receptors come from a man aged 65-85 years with pancreatic cancer.

This clone has just one count. V is TRBV5-1 and J is TRBJ2-1; D is undetermined. This CDR3 region has 14 residues. The V and J ends lost 2 bases and 6 bases respectively, with 12 bases between them. The germline V gene has CDR1 SGHRS and CDR2 YFSETQ. CDR3 region: CASSFPDGFNEQFF. The CDR3 DNA reads as TGCGCCAGCAGCTTCCCAGACGGATTCAATGAGCAGTTCTTC.

This chain links TRBV10-1 with TRBJ1-1, with D unclear. The CDR3 contains 14 residues. Germline V gives CDR1 WNHNN, CDR2 SYGVQD (reference sequence). Trimming took 3 bases from V and 3 from J, leaving 11 bases between them. The CDR3 sequence: CASSERVRDTEAFF. In DNA, the CDR3 is TGCGCCAGCAGTGAAAGAGTAAGGGACACTGAAGCTTTCTTT.

CDR3 sequence reads: CASSDPSGRYNEQFF. The CDR3 DNA reads as TGTGCCAGCAGTGACCCCAGCGGGAGGTACAATGAGCAGTTCTTC. The V gene is TRBV6-1, the J gene TRBJ2-1; the match to TRBD2 covers 9 bases. Germline V CDR1 and CDR2: MNHNS, SASEGT. The CDR3 is made up of 15 amino acids. Trimming cost V 3 bases and J 4 bases; bases outside gene matches: 4.

The chain joins TRBV7-3 to TRBJ2-1; TRBD1 agrees at 9 bases. CDR3 size: 15 residues. Germline loops: CDR1 SGHTA, CDR2 FQGTGA. The V and J ends lost 3 bases and 4 bases, in that order; junction bases with no gene match: 4. CDR3 residues: CASSLDRGPYNEQFF. Written as DNA, the CDR3 is TGTGCCAGCAGCTTGGACAGGGGCCCTTACAATGAGCAGTTCTTC.

The chain recombines TRBV30 with TRBJ2-6, with 12 bases matching TRBD1. The CDR3 totals 17 residues. V gave up 2 bases and J gave up 3 bases; unmatched junction bases: 5. Germline-derived CDR1 and CDR2 are GTSNPN and SVGIG (reference sequence). The CDR3 protein is CAWSQGQGASGANVLTF. CDR3 bases: TGTGCCTGGAGTCAGGGACAGGGGGCTAGTGGGGCCAACGTCCTGACTTTC.

The chain joins TRBV13 to TRBJ2-3, with D tentatively TRBD1 (6 bases). CDR3 length: 14 amino acids. Trimming took off 1 base at V and 3 bases at J, with 8 bases between the two ends. Germline lookup yields CDR1 PRHDT and CDR2 FYEKMQ (reference sequence). The CDR3 DNA is TGTGCCAGCAGCTTAGTGAGGGGGACAGATACGCAGTATTTT. This sequence encodes CASSLVRGTDTQYF.

This clone was picked up a small number of times. The sample carries other DNA sequences with the same CDR3. This chain joins TRBV7-6 and TRBJ2-1, with a weak D call TRBD1 (5 bases). This CDR3 comprises 15 residues. From germline, CDR1 is SGHVS and CDR2 FNYEAQ. V shed 2 bases and J shed 2 bases, with 10 bases lying between them. This CDR3 is CASSLRQGTYNEQFF. The CDR3 nucleotides are TGTGCCAGCAGCTTACGGCAGGGAACCTACAATGAGCAGTTCTTC.

The J gene is TRBJ1-5, the V gene TRBV9; 8 bases align to TRBD1. The CDR3 runs 15 residues. V lost 3 bases to trimming and J lost 6 bases; unmatched junction nucleotides: 8. CDR1 and CDR2 from the germline V gene are SGDLS and YYNGEE. Here the CDR3 DNA reads TGTGCCAGCAGCGAACAGGGGGTTGTAGGTCAGCCCCAGCATTTT. Amino acid sequence: CASSEQGVVGQPQHF. Drawing the rest from reference TRBV9 and TRBJ1-5, the complete variable domain is DSGVTQTPKHLITATGQRVTLRCSPRSGDLSVYWYQQSLDQGLQFLIQYYNGEERAKGNILERFSAQQFPDLHSELNLSSLELGDSALYFCASSEQGVVGQPQHFGDGTRLSIL.

The chain carries TRBV5-1 and TRBJ1-3; D not resolved. Trimming took off 0 bases at V and 0 bases at J, with 7 bases between the two ends. This CDR3 region has 15 residues. Germline-derived CDR1 and CDR2 are SGHRS and YFSETQ. The chain's CDR3 is CASSLVGTSGNTIYF. CDR3 bases: TGCGCCAGCAGCTTGGTCGGCACCTCTGGAAACACCATATATTTT.

The chain has TRBV19 and TRBJ2-7; D is uncertain. CDR3 length: 14 residues. Germline V gene sequence: CDR1 LNHDA, CDR2 SQIVND (reference sequence). Trimming cost V 6 bases and J 4 bases, with 16 bases left between them. The CDR3 region has the DNA TGTGCCAGTAGCCTATCCTCCGGCTCTTACGAGCAGTACTTC. Residues: CASSLSSGSYEQYF.

The rearrangement uses TRBV14 and TRBJ2-7, with D unclear. Germline-derived CDR1 and CDR2 are SGHDN and FVKESK. Between the trimmed V and J ends, which lost 1 base and 0 bases, there was a span of 10 bases. The CDR3 consists of 15 residues. As DNA, the CDR3 is TGTGCCAGCAGCCAAGCCCATAGGAGCTCCTACGAGCAGTACTTC. Translation: CASSQAHRSSYEQYF.

V is TRBV5-6 and J is TRBJ1-5; 8 nucleotides line up with TRBD1. The germline gives CDR1 SGHDT, CDR2 YYEEEE. Losses at the gene ends were 3 bases for V and 7 bases for J; bases not matched to a gene: 9. This CDR3 is 15 amino acids long. CDR3 DNA sequence: TGTGCCAGCAGCTCCGCGCAGGGGGCAGGGCAGCCCCAGCATTTT. Its protein product is CASSSAQGAGQPQHF. The whole variable domain, remainder taken from reference TRBV5-6 and TRBJ1-5, is DAGVTQSPTHLIKTRGQQVTLRCSPKSGHDTVSWYQQALGQGPQFIFQYYEEEERQRGNFPDRFSGHQFPNYSSELNVNALLLGDSALYLCASSSAQGAGQPQHFGDGTRLSIL.

V and J are TRBV4-1 and TRBJ1-1, with D perhaps TRBD1 (6 bases). The CDR3 is 19 residues long. Germline CDR1 reads MGHRA; CDR2 reads YSYEKL. Trimming took 4 bases from V and 6 from J, leaving 30 bases between them. CDR3 region: CASSRQRPGRTGAGAEAFF. The CDR3 coding sequence is TGCGCCAGCAGCCGACAAAGGCCGGGACGGACGGGGGCAGGGGCTGAAGCTTTCTTT.

This clone has a handful of counts. The genes are TRBV7-9 and TRBJ1-3; D gene ambiguous. The CDR3 contains 15 residues. V lost 4 bases to trimming and J lost 1 base, with 11 bases between them. Germline assignment: CDR1 SEHNR and CDR2 FQNEAQ (reference sequence). CDR3 protein: CASSSELSSGNTIYF. The CDR3 DNA sequence: TGTGCCAGCAGCTCGGAACTTTCTTCTGGAAACACCATATATTTT.

The rearrangement joins TRBV10-2 to TRBJ2-7, with D uncertain. The V and J ends lost 6 bases and 6 bases respectively, with 12 bases between them. The CDR3 runs to 12 residues. The germline CDR1 and CDR2 sequences are WSHSY and SAAADI. CDR3 sequence reads: CASRVANGEQYF. CDR3 sequence (DNA): TGCGCCAGCAGGGTAGCTAACGGCGAGCAGTACTTC.

The V call is TRBV5-1, the J call TRBJ1-2; TRBD1 aligns across 8 bases. V gave up 4 bases and J gave up 0 bases; unmatched junction bases: 11. The CDR3 covers 17 residues. Germline V lookup: CDR1 SGHRS, CDR2 YFSETQ. CDR3 DNA sequence: TGCGCCAGCAGCCGGCGGACAGGGCCTAGTGCTAACTATGGCTACACCTTC. Its translation: CASSRRTGPSANYGYTF.

This chain connects TRBV15 to TRBJ2-5, with D hard to call. Germline CDR1 LNHNV, CDR2 YYDKDF (reference sequence). CDR3 length: 16 amino acids. Between the trimmed V and J ends, which lost 4 bases and 1 base, there was a span of 16 bases. The CDR3 loop reads CATSTLSGRFQETQYF. The CDR3 DNA follows: TGTGCCACCAGCACCCTTTCGGGCCGATTCCAAGAGACCCAGTACTTC.

The chain joins TRBV7-4 to TRBJ1-1; the D is unclear. CDR1 and CDR2 (germline): SGHVT, SQSDAQ. The CDR3 contains 17 residues. The V and J ends lost 5 bases and 4 bases respectively, with 23 bases between them. CDR3 DNA: TGTGCCAGCAGCCTAGAGGCCATCCAGGAATCGGGCACTGAAGCTTTCTTT. This codes for CASSLEAIQESGTEAFF.

The rearrangement uses TRBV29-1 and TRBJ2-1, with D possibly matching TRBD1 (7 bases). This CDR3 is built from 14 residues. From germline, CDR1 is SQVTM and CDR2 ANQGSEA. With 7 bases removed from V and 4 bases from J, the gap between germline ends came to 17 bases. DNA for the CDR3: TGCAGCGGTAGGGGGGCAGGGGGGTACAATGAGCAGTTCTTC. Encoded protein: CSGRGAGGYNEQFF.

This sequence joins TRBV7-2 and TRBJ2-7, with 8 bases lining up with TRBD2. Per the germline V gene, CDR1 is SGHTA and CDR2 is FQGNSA. V lost 4 bases, J lost 6 bases, and 14 bases stayed unmatched. The CDR3 consists of 16 residues. CDR3 loop: CASSYPASGLGREQYF. In nucleotides, the CDR3 is TGTGCCAGCAGCTATCCGGCTAGCGGGTTGGGTCGCGAGCAGTACTTC.

This clone was seen only a few times. The rearrangement joins TRBV2 to TRBJ2-7, with a possible D match to TRBD1 (5 bases). Germline lookup yields CDR1 SNHLY and CDR2 FYNNEI. Trimming left V 4 bases short and J 0 bases short, with 13 bases between. The CDR3 runs to 15 residues. CDR3 loop: CASSVQGFSSYEQYF. The CDR3 DNA follows: TGTGCCAGCAGTGTCCAGGGTTTTAGCTCCTACGAGCAGTACTTC.

This rearrangement joins TRBV11-2 to TRBJ2-7; unclear D gene. This CDR3 has 12 residues. CDR1 is SGHAT and CDR2 is FQNNGV in the germline V gene. The ends were cut back, 4 bases at V and 6 bases at J, with 10 bases in the middle. The CDR3 is CASSSYEGEQYF. In DNA form, the CDR3 reads TGTGCCAGCAGCTCCTACGAAGGCGAGCAGTACTTC.

CDR3 amino acids: CASSVDTGPGELFF. The CDR3 nucleotides are TGTGCCAGCAGCGTAGATACGGGCCCGGGGGAGCTGTTTTTT. The rearrangement uses TRBV9 and TRBJ2-2; D uncertain. The CDR3 is 14 amino acids. Germline V gene lookup returns CDR1 SGDLS and CDR2 YYNGEE. V was shortened by 0 bases and J by 8 bases, with 11 bases between the two germline ends.

The chain recombines TRBV2 with TRBJ1-6; 7 bases align to TRBD1. Trimming removed 5 bases from V and 10 bases from J; junction bases left unmatched: 8. From germline, CDR1 is SNHLY and CDR2 FYNNEI. CDR3 size: 14 residues. The CDR3 spells CASSTGQAGSPLHF. CDR3 DNA sequence: TGTGCCAGCAGTACTGGACAGGCGGGATCACCCCTCCACTTT.

The J gene is TRBJ2-7, the V gene TRBV18; the match to TRBD1 covers 7 bases. The J segment lost 1 base and the V segment lost 2 bases, leaving 8 bases of the junction unmatched. Germline V gives CDR1 KGHSH, CDR2 LQKENI. CDR3 length equals 16 residues. CDR3 coding DNA: TGTGCCAGCTCACCAACTACGGGACAGACGTCCTACGAGCAGTACTTC. It yields the protein CASSPTTGQTSYEQYF.

The rearrangement joins TRBV5-4 to TRBJ2-1; D could derive from TRBD1 or TRBD2 (5 bases each). V was pared by 4 bases and J by 8 bases, with 16 bases between. Germline CDR1 SGHNT, CDR2 YYREEE (reference sequence). The CDR3 contains 14 residues. CDR3 in DNA: TGTGCCAGCAGCGTAGGGACGTCAGTGGATGAGCAGTTCTTC. Translation: CASSVGTSVDEQFF.

V gene TRBV7-9 combines with J gene TRBJ2-1; D might be TRBD2 (6 bases). The CDR3 is made up of 15 amino acids. Germline values: CDR1 SEHNR, CDR2 FQNEAQ (reference sequence). Trimming stripped 4 bases from V and 5 bases from J, with 15 bases between. The CDR3 DNA is TGTGCCAGCAGCTCGGGGGATGCCTTCAACAATGAGCAGTTCTTC. The encoded protein is CASSSGDAFNNEQFF.

The CDR3 region has the DNA TGTGCCAGCAGACCCCGGCCGGGACTAGCGGGACAAGAGACCCAGTACTTC. This gives the protein CASRPRPGLAGQETQYF. The V call is TRBV7-9, the J call TRBJ2-5; 13 positions agree with TRBD2. Germline trimming cut 6 bases from V and 2 bases from J; bases unmatched to any gene: 9. The V gene's germline CDR1 is SEHNR and CDR2 FQNEAQ (reference sequence). The CDR3 contains 17 residues.